Given below is one T cell receptor (beta chain) in context. Original processing notes: Estimation of nucleated cell counts relied on the amplification of reference gene primers. The table came from immunoSEQ multiplex PCR; TCRdb's copy has only in-frame clones and leaves some out. That table is the source of V, J and clone size, and D and trimming were worked out from the DNA. The table lists roughly 190,000 clones, around nine tenths of them singletons. The data were obtained in a study of blood T cell repertoires in COVID-19. For the study at large: Samples representing acute and convalescent COVID-19 were sourced from the United States, Italy and Spain. PBMCs, B-cell-depleted T cells, or T cells provided the cDNA or gDNA that made up the material.

CDR1 SQVTM and CDR2 ANQGSEA come from the germline V gene. Trimming at V came to 6 bases and at J to 3 bases, leaving 3 bases not matched to a gene. The CDR3 totals 13 residues. The clonotype comes from a man aged 50 or older with acute or convalescent COVID-19. The chain recombines TRBV29-1 with TRBJ1-5; 9 nucleotides align to TRBD1. Material for sequencing was peripheral blood. CDR3 DNA sequence: TGCAGCGTCGGACAGGGGCCCAATCAGCCCCAGCATTTT. Translating it yields CSVGQGPNQPQHF.